What follows describes a single T cell receptor beta chain. The sample originates from a study of blood T cell repertoires in COVID-19. About the research overall: Specimens from acute and convalescent COVID-19 originated in the United States, Italy and Spain. From T cells, B-cell-depleted T cells, or PBMCs came the material, which was cDNA or gDNA.

Authors' processing steps: From reference gene primer amplification, estimates of nucleated cell counts were derived. Sequencing used immunoSEQ multiplex PCR; TCRdb keeps in-frame clones, though not all of them. That table furnishes V, J and clone size, whereas the DNA furnished D and trimming. The table includes 52,000 or so clones, 87% detected once. V dropped 8 bases and J dropped 3 bases, with 14 bases sitting between them. Germline-derived CDR1 and CDR2 are SGHVS and FQNEAQ. The CDR3 has 14 residues. The Seattle site enrolled patients during active infection and followed them longitudinally. The clonotype comes from a man between 40 and 49 years old with COVID-19, enrolled during active disease. The sequencing sample was made of peripheral blood. This sequence joins TRBV7-8 and TRBJ1-5; the D is unclear. In DNA, the CDR3 is TGTGCCAGCGGGCCCTATCGGGACAATCAGCCCCAGCATTTT. As protein: CASGPYRDNQPQHF. The whole variable domain, remainder taken from reference TRBV7-8 and TRBJ1-5, is GAGVSQSPRYKVAKRGQDVALRCDPISGHVSLFWYQQALGQGPEFLTYFQNEAQLDKSGLPSDRFFAERPEGSVSTLKIQRTQQEDSAVYLCASGPYRDNQPQHFGDGTRLSIL.